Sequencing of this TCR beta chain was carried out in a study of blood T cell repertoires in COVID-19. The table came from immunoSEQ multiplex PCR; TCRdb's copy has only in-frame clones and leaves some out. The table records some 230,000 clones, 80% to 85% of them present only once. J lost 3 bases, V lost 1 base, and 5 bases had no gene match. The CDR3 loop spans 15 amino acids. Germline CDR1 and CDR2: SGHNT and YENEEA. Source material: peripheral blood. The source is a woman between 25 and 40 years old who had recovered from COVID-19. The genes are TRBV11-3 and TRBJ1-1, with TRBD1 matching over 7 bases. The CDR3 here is CASSLGATGYTEAFF. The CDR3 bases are TGTGCCAGCAGCTTAGGGGCGACAGGGTACACTGAAGCTTTCTTT.